These 25 T cell receptor beta chains share one sample of origin, sequenced in a study of early T cells in non-severe SARS-CoV-2 infection. TCRdb re-derived calls from the 5' RACE reads in MiXCR, one entry per CDR3 protein. The sample lists roughly 25,000 distinct CDR3 sequences, 5.1% occurring once. Material: whole blood. The origin of the receptors is an adult who was a healthcare worker with PCR-confirmed SARS-CoV-2 infection or an uninfected control (not recorded which).

There are a few counts of this clonotype. The chain combines TRBV7-8 with TRBJ2-5, with TRBD2 identical over 10 bases. The V gene end was trimmed by 2 bases and the J gene end by 1 base; junction bases not matched to a gene: 1. This CDR3 has 15 amino acids. Germline values: CDR1 SGHVS, CDR2 FQNEAQ. CDR3 sequence (DNA): TGTGCCAGCAGCTTACTAGCGGGGGTCCAAGAGACCCAGTACTTC. As protein: CASSLLAGVQETQYF.

By share, this clonotype counts as medium-sized. DNA of the CDR3: TGTGCCAGCAGCTGGGGGCAGTCAGGAAGACAGCCCCAGCATTTT. Translation gives CASSWGQSGRQPQHF. The rearrangement uses TRBV12-3 or TRBV12-4 and TRBJ1-5, with D possibly matching TRBD1 (6 bases). V was pared by 6 bases and J by 7 bases, with 19 bases between. This CDR3 is 15 amino acids long.

This clonotype was observed at least ten times. V is TRBV7-2 and J is TRBJ2-7, with a weak D call TRBD2 (5 bases). Germline CDR1 is SGHTA and CDR2 is FQGNSA. The CDR3 runs 13 residues. V shed 5 bases and J shed 4 bases, with 12 bases lying between them. CDR3 in amino acids: CASSSSGLYEQYF. The CDR3 bases are TGTGCCAGCAGCAGCAGCGGCCTATACGAGCAGTACTTC.

This clonotype has ten or more counts. The chain links TRBV27 to TRBJ1-2; 9 nucleotides match TRBD1. V shed 1 base, J shed 2 bases, and the junction held 8 bases outside the gene matches. Germline values: CDR1 MNHEY, CDR2 SMNVEV (reference sequence). The CDR3 has 17 residues. In DNA form, the CDR3 reads TGTGCCAGCAGTTTATATGGGACAGGGTTGTCGAACTATGGCTACACCTTC. As protein: CASSLYGTGLSNYGYTF.

This clonotype was recorded at least ten times. V and J are TRBV6-5 and TRBJ1-6, with 9 bases aligning to TRBD1. Germline V lookup: CDR1 MNHEY, CDR2 SVGAGI. The V gene end was trimmed by 5 bases and the J gene end by 6 bases; junction bases not matched to a gene: 5. This CDR3 is 15 amino acids long. DNA of the CDR3: TGTGCCAGCAGTGGGACAGGGAGAGGTAATTCACCCCTCCACTTT. It translates to CASSGTGRGNSPLHF.

This clonotype occurred many times. The chain couples TRBV12-3 or TRBV12-4 to TRBJ1-5, with D unclear. The CDR3 consists of 14 residues. Trimming removed 2 bases at V and 4 bases at J, with 9 bases between. CDR3 DNA: TGTGCCAGCAGTTTATCGATAGATAATCAGCCCCAGCATTTT. As protein: CASSLSIDNQPQHF.

This clonotype was detected ten times or more. The V gene is TRBV27, the J gene TRBJ2-2; D not certain. Germline CDR1 and CDR2: MNHEY and SMNVEV (reference sequence). This CDR3 contains 15 residues. V was trimmed by 9 bases and J by 0 bases, leaving 14 bases between them. CDR3 residues: CASRKLSANTGELFF. CDR3 nucleotides: TGTGCCAGTAGAAAGCTTTCCGCGAACACCGGGGAGCTGTTTTTT.

This clonotype was seen only a few times. J is TRBJ1-5 and V is TRBV6-5; D perhaps matches TRBD1 (5 bases). The CDR3 has 14 amino acids. Germline V CDR1 and CDR2: MNHEY, SVGAGI. Between the trimmed V and J ends, which lost 6 bases and 4 bases, there was a span of 13 bases. For the CDR3, the DNA is TGTGCCAGCAGGACGGGGGAGCGGAATCAGCCCCAGCATTTT. Translating it yields CASRTGERNQPQHF.

This clonotype came up many times. V is TRBV7-9 and J is TRBJ1-4; no clear D gene. V lost 9 bases, J lost 4 bases, and 15 bases lay in between. The germline CDR1 and CDR2 sequences are SEHNR and FQNEAQ (reference sequence). The CDR3 runs 14 residues. For the CDR3, the DNA is TGTGCCAGTTCCCTACAAGGGCATAATGAAAAACTGTTTTTT. Translation gives CASSLQGHNEKLFF.

This clonotype was seen many times. V gene TRBV10-2 combines with J gene TRBJ2-7, with 7 bases that match TRBD2. From germline, CDR1 is WSHSY and CDR2 SAAADI. Trimming took 5 bases from V and 3 from J; bases not matched to a gene: 4. This CDR3 spans 13 amino acids. CDR3 nucleotide sequence: TGCGCCAGCAGTCCGACGGGGGGCTACGAGCAGTACTTC. Residues: CASSPTGGYEQYF.

This clonotype was observed a handful of times. The chain carries TRBV6-5 and TRBJ2-7; 12 bases agree with TRBD2. Germline V gene data show CDR1 as MNHEY and CDR2 as SVGAGI. J lost 6 bases, V lost 6 bases, and 6 bases had no gene match. The CDR3 covers 14 residues. The CDR3 spells CASRASGGALEQYF. The DNA for the CDR3 is TGTGCCAGCAGAGCTAGCGGGGGGGCTCTCGAGCAGTACTTC.

This clonotype was observed at least ten times. The CDR3 loop is CASSLTGTGGRVNTEAFF. The CDR3 DNA is TGTGCCAGCAGTCTAACCGGGACAGGGGGTCGAGTGAACACTGAAGCTTTCTTT. The chain employs TRBV6-2 or TRBV6-3 and TRBJ1-1; TRBD1 aligns across 11 bases. The ends lost 5 bases at V and 0 bases at J; junction bases unmatched: 11. This CDR3 has 18 residues. The germline CDR1 and CDR2 sequences are MNHEY and SVGEGT.

At least ten counts were recorded for this clonotype. The V gene is TRBV10-1, the J gene TRBJ2-5, with 9 nucleotides matching TRBD1. The CDR3 sequence is 17 residues long. After removal of 2 bases from V and 1 base from J, the junction contained 8 bases not matched to a gene. Germline CDR1 is WNHNN and CDR2 is SYGVQD (reference sequence). CDR3 bases: TGCGCCAGCAGTGAGAACCTGCCGGACAGGGGCCAAGAGACCCAGTACTTC. Encoded protein: CASSENLPDRGQETQYF.

This clonotype was recorded at least ten times. The rearrangement links TRBV29-1 to TRBJ2-2, with D maybe TRBD2 (5 bases). V dropped 4 bases and J dropped 7 bases, with 16 bases sitting between them. Germline lookup yields CDR1 SQVTM and CDR2 ANQGSEA. This CDR3 has 14 residues. DNA of the CDR3: TGCAGCGTTGTTAGAGGACTGGGTGGCGGGGAGCTGTTTTTT. This codes for CSVVRGLGGGELFF.

This clonotype was counted only a few times. The genes are TRBV14 and TRBJ1-4; 8 nucleotides agree with TRBD1. The germline CDR1 and CDR2 sequences are SGHDN and FVKESK. The CDR3 totals 16 residues. With V trimmed by 0 bases and J by 5 bases, 5 bases remained unmatched. The DNA for the CDR3 is TGTGCCAGCAGCCAAGATGGACAGGGCGGGAATGAAAAACTGTTTTTT. Translated, it gives CASSQDGQGGNEKLFF. Full variable domain (outside the CDR3, taken from reference TRBV14 and TRBJ1-4): EAGVTQFPSHSVIEKGQTVTLRCDPISGHDNLYWYRRVMGKEIKFLLHFVKESKQDESGMPNNRFLAERTGGTYSTLKVQPAELEDSGVYFCASSQDGQGGNEKLFFGSGTQLSVL.

This clonotype was seen many times. The chain combines TRBV28 with TRBJ1-1, with 9 bases identical to TRBD1. Trimming removed 10 bases from V and 7 bases from J; junction bases left unmatched: 10. Germline V lookup: CDR1 MDHEN, CDR2 SYDVKM. CDR3 size: 13 residues. The CDR3 protein is CATAGTGISEAFF. The CDR3 DNA follows: TGTGCCACCGCCGGGACAGGGATCAGTGAAGCTTTCTTT.

In this sample, this clonotype turned up a few times. The V gene is TRBV7-2, the J gene TRBJ2-1; D is possibly TRBD1 (5 bases). This CDR3 is built from 12 residues. Germline V gene data show CDR1 as SGHTA and CDR2 as FQGNSA. Trimming took off 5 bases at V and 10 bases at J, with 12 bases between the two ends. The CDR3 sequence: CASSPTASEQFF. The CDR3 region has the DNA TGTGCCAGCAGCCCGACAGCGAGCGAGCAGTTCTTC.

This clonotype has only a few counts. V is TRBV5-1 and J is TRBJ2-2; a weak D match, TRBD1 (6 bases). Trimming stripped 3 bases from V and 10 bases from J, with 10 bases between. From germline, CDR1 is SGHRS and CDR2 YFSETQ. This CDR3 contains 12 residues. This CDR3 is CASSSGVAELFF. CDR3 DNA: TGCGCCAGCAGCTCAGGGGTGGCGGAGCTGTTTTTT.

This clonotype came up many times. V usage is TRBV7-2 and J usage is TRBJ2-7, with D perhaps TRBD2 (6 bases). The V end was cut by 3 bases, the J end by 6 bases, with 18 bases between. This CDR3 region has 15 residues. Germline CDR1 reads SGHTA; CDR2 reads FQGNSA. As DNA, the CDR3 is TGTGCCAGCAGCTTTGCCTTGGGAGGTGGAGGCGAGCAGTACTTC. Protein product: CASSFALGGGGEQYF.

The chain couples TRBV14 to TRBJ2-7; weak D call: TRBD1 (5 bases). The CDR3 loop spans 13 amino acids. Germline V gene sequence: CDR1 SGHDN, CDR2 FVKESK. V was cut by 5 bases and J by 3 bases, with 11 bases left in between. As DNA, the CDR3 is TGTGCCAGCAGCTCAGGGTACGTCTACGAGCAGTACTTC. Residues: CASSSGYVYEQYF. The full variable domain, its missing parts supplied by reference TRBV14 and TRBJ2-7, is EAGVTQFPSHSVIEKGQTVTLRCDPISGHDNLYWYRRVMGKEIKFLLHFVKESKQDESGMPNNRFLAERTGGTYSTLKVQPAELEDSGVYFCASSSGYVYEQYFGPGTRLTVT.

There are many counts of this clonotype. The chain carries TRBV5-5 and TRBJ2-7; D remains unclear. The V end lost 4 bases, the J end lost 2 bases, and 16 bases lay between the germline ends. Germline CDR1 and CDR2: SGHKS and YYEKEE (reference sequence). The CDR3 sequence is 15 residues long. In DNA, the CDR3 is TGTGCCAGCAGCACTGCAGGCCACCCGGCCTACGAGCAGTACTTC. Residues: CASSTAGHPAYEQYF.

Many counts were recorded for this clonotype. The chain carries TRBV2 and TRBJ2-1, with D possibly TRBD2 on 5 matching bases. The CDR3 runs to 12 residues. CDR1 is SNHLY, CDR2 FYNNEI, per germline. Between the trimmed V and J ends, which lost 8 bases and 8 bases, there was a span of 13 bases. The CDR3 sequence is CASGERRDEQFF. In DNA form, the CDR3 reads TGTGCCAGCGGGGAGAGACGGGATGAGCAGTTCTTC.

In its sample, this clonotype was seen a few times. V usage is TRBV23-1 and J usage is TRBJ1-5; no reliable D call. TRBV23-1 is an ORF; its function is uncertain. Trimming took 3 bases from V and 0 from J, leaving 9 bases between them. CDR3 length: 15 amino acids. This CDR3 is CASSHRSGSNQPQHF. The CDR3 DNA reads as TGCGCCAGCAGTCATAGGTCGGGTAGCAATCAGCCCCAGCATTTT.

This clonotype was found a few times. This chain joins TRBV19 and TRBJ2-3; D may match TRBD1 or TRBD2 (5 bases each). V was trimmed by 5 bases and J by 5 bases, leaving 11 bases between them. There are 13 residues in the CDR3. CDR1 and CDR2 (germline): LNHDA, SQIVND (reference sequence). This CDR3 reads CASSDGAGDTQYF. The CDR3 coding sequence is TGTGCCAGTAGTGACGGGGCTGGAGATACGCAGTATTTT.

The chain employs TRBV6-5 and TRBJ1-1; possible D gene TRBD1, 5 bases. The germline CDR1 and CDR2 sequences are MNHEY and SVGAGI. This CDR3 contains 14 residues. Trimming removed 0 bases at V and 8 bases at J, with 13 bases between. The CDR3 loop is CASSYSGRNKEAFF. DNA for the CDR3: TGTGCCAGCAGTTACTCGGGACGGAACAAAGAAGCTTTCTTT.